These 8 T cell receptor beta chains were sequenced from one sample in a study of cytomegalovirus exposure and HLA in healthy donors. PCR amplification relied on 60 Vbeta primers (plus 13 Jbeta primers). Method: immunoSEQ multiplex PCR; TCRdb's copy keeps in-frame clones and lacks some. Here the sample spans some 170,000 clones, around 79% being singletons. Sequencing input: PBMCs. Receptor source: a man aged 35 to 55 in good health and CMV-seropositive.

The chain employs TRBV19 and TRBJ2-3, with TRBD1 as a possible D gene (5 bases). CDR1 and CDR2 from the germline V gene are LNHDA and SQIVND (reference sequence). This CDR3 region has 15 residues. Trimming took off 4 bases at V and 4 bases at J, with 15 bases between the two ends. The CDR3 loop reads CASSTDEGAADTQYF. For the CDR3, the DNA is TGTGCCAGTAGTACGGACGAAGGGGCGGCAGATACGCAGTATTTT.

The gene calls are TRBV5-1 and TRBJ2-2; D perhaps matches TRBD2 (6 bases). The CDR3 contains 15 residues. The ends were cut back, 1 base at V and 1 base at J, with 8 bases in the middle. Germline V gives CDR1 SGHRS, CDR2 YFSETQ. CDR3 loop: CASSLMRGNTGELFF. DNA for the CDR3: TGCGCCAGCAGCTTGATGCGGGGGAACACCGGGGAGCTGTTTTTT.

CDR3 residues: CASSLMAGGPWNEQFF. The CDR3 nucleotides read TGTGCCAGCAGCCTAATGGCGGGAGGGCCTTGGAATGAGCAGTTCTTC. The chain uses TRBV7-3 and TRBJ2-1, with 9 bases matching TRBD2. Trimming took 5 bases from V and 7 from J; bases not matched to a gene: 12. The CDR3 extends over 16 amino acids. Germline CDR1 and CDR2: SGHTA and FQGTGA.

The genes are TRBV5-6 and TRBJ1-2; D unclear. Germline V CDR1 and CDR2: SGHDT, YYEEEE. CDR3 length: 14 residues. Trimming shortened V by 5 bases and J by 0 bases, and 11 bases separated the two germline ends. CDR3 DNA sequence: TGTGCCAGCAGTACAGAACACACTAACTATGGCTACACCTTC. It translates to CASSTEHTNYGYTF.

Only a few counts were recorded for this clone. The chain joins TRBV19 to TRBJ2-1; 8 positions agree with TRBD2. The germline V gene has CDR1 LNHDA and CDR2 SQIVND (reference sequence). The junction had 13 bases not matched to a gene; V was cut back by 9 bases and J by 6 bases. There are 15 residues in the CDR3. CDR3 coding DNA: TGTGCCAGCTCCGATCCGAGCGGGAGCCCCAATGAGCAGTTCTTC. Its protein product is CASSDPSGSPNEQFF.

CDR3 DNA: TGTGCCAGCAGCGCCGGGACTAGCGGGATCTACGAGCAGTACTTC. It codes for CASSAGTSGIYEQYF. The J gene is TRBJ2-7, the V gene TRBV7-6; 13 bases fit TRBD2. The CDR3 loop spans 15 amino acids. CDR1 SGHVS and CDR2 FNYEAQ come from the germline V gene. With 5 bases clipped from V and 3 bases from J, the junction kept 4 bases outside the gene matches.

The chain recombines TRBV6-9 with TRBJ2-1, with 8 bases matching TRBD1. The junction had 18 bases not matched to a gene; V was cut back by 6 bases and J by 11 bases. CDR3 length: 16 residues. Germline assignment: CDR1 MNHGY and CDR2 SVAAGI. The CDR3: CASSRGQGEYLPQQFF. CDR3 DNA sequence: TGTGCCAGCAGCCGAGGACAGGGTGAGTATCTCCCGCAGCAGTTCTTC.

This clone was observed a handful of times. The chain carries TRBV28 and TRBJ2-6; D is perhaps TRBD2 (6 bases). The CDR3 loop spans 17 amino acids. Germline CDR1 and CDR2: MDHEN and SYDVKM. The V and J ends lost 0 bases and 2 bases respectively, with 11 bases between them. CDR3 nucleotides: TGTGCCAGCAGTTTATGGGGGGGTGGAGCTGGGGCCAACGTCCTGACTTTC. It codes for CASSLWGGGAGANVLTF.